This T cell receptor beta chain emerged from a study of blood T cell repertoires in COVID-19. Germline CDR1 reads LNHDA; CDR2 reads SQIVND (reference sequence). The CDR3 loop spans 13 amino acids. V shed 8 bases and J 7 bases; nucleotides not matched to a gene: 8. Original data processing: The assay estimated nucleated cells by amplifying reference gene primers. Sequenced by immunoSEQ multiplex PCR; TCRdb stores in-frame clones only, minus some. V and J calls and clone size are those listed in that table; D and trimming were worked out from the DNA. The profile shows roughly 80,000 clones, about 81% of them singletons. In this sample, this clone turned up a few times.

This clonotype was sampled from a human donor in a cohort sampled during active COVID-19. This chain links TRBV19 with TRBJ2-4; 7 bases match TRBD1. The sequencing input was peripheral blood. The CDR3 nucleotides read TGTGCCAGTCAGGACAGGTCTAAGAACATTCAGTACTTC. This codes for CASQDRSKNIQYF. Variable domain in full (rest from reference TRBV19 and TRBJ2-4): DGGITQSPKYLFRKEGQNVTLSCEQNLNHDAMYWYRQDPGQGLRLIYYSQIVNDFQKGDIAEGYSVSREKKESFPLTVTSAQKNPTAFYLCASQDRSKNIQYFGAGTRLSVL.